This T cell receptor (beta chain) was observed in a study of type 1 and type 2 diabetes patients. Anyone with other autoimmune disease or infection in the prior four weeks was excluded. Findings of the study overall: A median of one highly-expanded CD4+ clone, covering roughly 4% of reads, occurred in type 2 diabetes. Age and gender were not matched between study groups, possibly biasing interpretation. Type 2 diabetes and control V and J usage correlated highly, approximately 0.97.

On this clonotype itself: Its antigen is currently unknown.

PCR was run on genomic DNA. The TCR beta CDR3 region was amplified using 30 forward and 13 reverse primers. TCRdb recomputed calls from the multiplex PCR reads with MiXCR, one row per CDR3 protein. Here the sample spans fewer than 300,000 distinct CDR3 sequences, around 47% being singletons. The sequence was collected from a man in his late teens or twenties with type 2 diabetes. Sequenced: peripheral blood mononuclear cells (PBMCs).

As DNA, the CDR3 is TGTGCCAGCAGCGCCGTATTGGGGCTTTCCGAGCAGTACTTC. Residues: CASSAVLGLSEQYF. V usage is TRBV7-9 and J usage is TRBJ2-7, with D perhaps TRBD1 (5 bases). Trimming left V 5 bases short and J 6 bases short, with 17 bases between. Germline lookup yields CDR1 SEHNR and CDR2 FQNEAQ (reference sequence). This CDR3 contains 14 residues.